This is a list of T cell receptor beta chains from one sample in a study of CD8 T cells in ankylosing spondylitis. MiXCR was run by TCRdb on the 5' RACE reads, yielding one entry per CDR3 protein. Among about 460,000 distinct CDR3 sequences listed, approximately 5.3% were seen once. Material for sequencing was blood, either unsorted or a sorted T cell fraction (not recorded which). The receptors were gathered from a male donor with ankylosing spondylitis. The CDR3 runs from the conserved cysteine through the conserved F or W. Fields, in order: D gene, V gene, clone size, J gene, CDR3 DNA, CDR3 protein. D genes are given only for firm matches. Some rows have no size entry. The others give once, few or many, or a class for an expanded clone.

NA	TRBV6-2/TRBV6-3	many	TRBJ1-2	TGTGCCAGCAGTGATGTGGACAGTCTTCTTGGCTACACCTTC	CASSDVDSLLGYTF
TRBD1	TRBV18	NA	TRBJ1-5	TGTGCCAGCTCACCCCGGAGGACAGGGGACAATCAGCCCCAGCATTTT	CASSPRRTGDNQPQHF
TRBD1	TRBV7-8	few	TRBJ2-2	TGTGCCAGCAGCTTGGGAGACAGGGGTCCCGGGGAGCTGTTTTTT	CASSLGDRGPGELFF
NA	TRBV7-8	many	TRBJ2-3	TGTGCCAGCAAGGAACTCCTTAACCTCGATACGCAGTATTTT	CASKELLNLDTQYF
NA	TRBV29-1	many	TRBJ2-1	TGCAGCGTTGAAGATCATTTTTCAGGTTTTAGGCAGGGATCCTATGAGCAGTTCTTC	CSVEDHFSGFRQGSYEQFF
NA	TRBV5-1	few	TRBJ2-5	TGCGCCAGCAGCTTCGATGACACAGAAGAGACCCAGTACTTC	CASSFDDTEETQYF
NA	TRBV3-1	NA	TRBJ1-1	TGTGCCAGCAGCTCTTTCGGGACGAACACTGAAGCTTTCTTT	CASSSFGTNTEAFF
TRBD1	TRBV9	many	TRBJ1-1	TGTGCCAGCACACCGGGACAGGGGAACACTGAAGCTTTCTTT	CASTPGQGNTEAFF
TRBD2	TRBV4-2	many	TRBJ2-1	TGTGCCAGCAGTCCGATTGGTCGGGGAGGGGATGAGCAGTTCTTC	CASSPIGRGGDEQFF
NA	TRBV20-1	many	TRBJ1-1	TGCAGTGTTCGAAGGACGGCAGAAGCTTTCTTT	CSVRRTAEAFF
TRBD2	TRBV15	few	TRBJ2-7	TGTGCCACCAGCAGAGTAGCGGGGAGCGAGCAGTACTTC	CATSRVAGSEQYF
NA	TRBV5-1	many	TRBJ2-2	TGCGCCAGCAGCTTGGGGGGTCGAGCGAACACCGGGGAGCTGTTTTTT	CASSLGGRANTGELFF
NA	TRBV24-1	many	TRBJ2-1	TGTGCCACCAGTGAGGAAACGGGACTTGGCTCCTACAATGAGCAGTTCTTC	CATSEETGLGSYNEQFF
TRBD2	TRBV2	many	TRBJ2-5	TGTGCCAGATCCTCCCGGGGGGGCCAAGAGACCCAGTACTTC	CARSSRGGQETQYF
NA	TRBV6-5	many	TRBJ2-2	TGTGCCAGCAGTTACGTGGCGGGGGCCCCGAACACCGGGGAGCTGTTTTTT	CASSYVAGAPNTGELFF
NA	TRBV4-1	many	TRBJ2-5	TGCGCCAGCAGCCAAGAGTGGGCGGGGTATCAAGAGACCCAGTACTTC	CASSQEWAGYQETQYF
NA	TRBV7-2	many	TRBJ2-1	TGTGCCAGCAGCCCGGCGGGAAGGTACAATGAGCAGTTCTTC	CASSPAGRYNEQFF
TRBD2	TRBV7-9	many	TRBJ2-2	TGTGCCAGCAGCTCCCTCCGGGGGGCCGGGGAGCTGTTTTTT	CASSSLRGAGELFF
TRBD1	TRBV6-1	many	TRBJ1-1	TGTGCCAGCAGTACGGGACAGGGAAGGACTGAAGCTTTCTTT	CASSTGQGRTEAFF
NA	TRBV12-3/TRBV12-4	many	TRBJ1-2	TGTGCCAGCACTCCGGGACCGGGATATGGCTACACCTTC	CASTPGPGYGYTF
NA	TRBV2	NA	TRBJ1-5	TGTGCCAGCAGTGGACAGGTCGGGCAGCCCCAGCATTTT	CASSGQVGQPQHF
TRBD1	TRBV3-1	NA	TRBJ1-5	TGTGCCAGCAGCCCCGGGACAGGGGATATCCTACCCCAGCATTTT	CASSPGTGDILPQHF
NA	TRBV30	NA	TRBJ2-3	TGTGCCTGGACGAGGCCCGGGACCACAGATACGCAGTATTTT	CAWTRPGTTDTQYF
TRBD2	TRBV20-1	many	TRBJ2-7	TGCAGTGCTAGACCTAGCGGGGGGGGACACGAGCAGTACTTC	CSARPSGGGHEQYF
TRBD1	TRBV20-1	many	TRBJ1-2	TGCAGCCAAACGAGGGGGCACGGCTACACCTTC	CSQTRGHGYTF
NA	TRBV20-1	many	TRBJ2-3	TGCAGTGCTAGAGGGGAAGGCACAGATACGCAGTATTTT	CSARGEGTDTQYF